The 7 T cell receptor beta chains reported below all come from one sample, sequenced in a study of chemoradiotherapy in HPV16-positive cancers. Profiling relied on immunoSEQ multiplex PCR, and the TCRdb table lists in-frame clones only, not all of them. The table includes 7,500 to 10,000 clones, around 80% detected once. Sampling took place from a patient who underwent chemoradiotherapy. These receptors were collected from a human donor with HPV-associated anogenital cancer.

The chain employs TRBV9 and TRBJ1-2; maybe TRBD1 (6 bases). Germline CDR1 and CDR2: SGDLS and YYNGEE. CDR3 size: 14 residues. The V end was cut by 4 bases, the J end by 7 bases, with 17 bases between. Written as DNA, the CDR3 is TGTGCCAGCAGCACCCGGGGGCCCAGGAGTGGCTACACCTTC. Translating gives CASSTRGPRSGYTF.

V and J are TRBV25-1 and TRBJ1-1, with D tentatively TRBD1 (5 bases). Between the trimmed V and J ends, which lost 3 bases and 5 bases, there was a span of 19 bases. The CDR3 consists of 16 residues. Germline-derived CDR1 and CDR2 are MGHDK and SYGVNS. The CDR3 here is CASSDNGRVGETEAFF. The CDR3 DNA follows: TGTGCCAGCAGTGATAATGGCAGGGTAGGCGAGACTGAAGCTTTCTTT. Full variable domain (missing parts from reference TRBV25-1 and TRBJ1-1): EADIYQTPRYLVIGTGKKITLECSQTMGHDKMYWYQQDPGMELHLIHYSYGVNSTEKGDLSSESTVSRIRTEHFPLTLESARPSHTSQYLCASSDNGRVGETEAFFGQGTRLTVV.

This chain joins TRBV6-5 and TRBJ2-7, with a weak D call TRBD1 (5 bases). The germline V gene encodes CDR1 MNHEY and CDR2 SVGAGI. V was shortened by 6 bases and J by 11 bases, with 17 bases between the two germline ends. The CDR3 is made up of 12 amino acids. The CDR3 DNA sequence: TGTGCCAGCAGACCGGACACGCGAGTAGAGTACTTC. This codes for CASRPDTRVEYF.

The rearrangement uses TRBV6-5 and TRBJ2-1, with D perhaps assigned TRBD1 or TRBD2 (5 bases each). The V end was cut by 8 bases, the J end by 4 bases, with 18 bases between. The CDR3 runs to 15 residues. Germline CDR1 reads MNHEY; CDR2 reads SVGAGI. DNA of the CDR3: TGTGCCAGCTCCACCCGGGGCTACCCTTACAATGAGCAGTTCTTC. Residues: CASSTRGYPYNEQFF.

The chain is built from TRBV5-5 and TRBJ2-1, with D tentatively TRBD1 (7 bases). Trimming shortened V by 1 base and J by 8 bases, and 16 bases separated the two germline ends. The CDR3 extends over 15 amino acids. Germline CDR1 reads SGHKS; CDR2 reads YYEKEE (reference sequence). The CDR3 DNA reads as TGTGCCAGCAGCTTGTTACCAGGGGGGACGGATGAGCAGTTCTTC. It codes for CASSLLPGGTDEQFF.

The chain recombines TRBV19 with TRBJ1-5, with 8 bases fitting TRBD1. J was trimmed by 6 bases and V by 5 bases; bases with no gene match: 9. Per germline, CDR1 LNHDA and CDR2 SQIVND (reference sequence). The CDR3 covers 15 residues. CDR3 sequence: CASSQSGGASQPQHF. The CDR3 DNA reads as TGTGCCAGTAGTCAGTCAGGGGGCGCGAGTCAGCCCCAGCATTTT.

This clone was counted once. The chain uses TRBV6-1 and TRBJ1-5; 8 bases are a match to TRBD1. Germline-derived CDR1 and CDR2 are MNHNS and SASEGT. Trimming took 4 bases from V and 6 from J; bases not matched to a gene: 14. CDR3 length equals 17 residues. The CDR3 here is CASSAAAFRGRGQPQHF. The CDR3 region has the DNA TGTGCCAGCAGTGCCGCAGCTTTCAGGGGGCGCGGTCAGCCCCAGCATTTT.